Below are 16 T cell receptor beta chains sequenced from a single sample in a study of OX40 agonist ivuxolimab in advanced cancers. Profiling relied on immunoSEQ multiplex PCR, and the TCRdb table lists in-frame clones only, not all of them. The sample has under 70,000 clones; more than 80% are singletons. Here the sequenced sample was CD4+ or CD8+ T cells sorted from blood, taken in a trial of the OX40 agonist ivuxolimab. These receptor sequences come from an adult with an advanced solid tumor such as melanoma, head and neck, liver or kidney cancer.

About this clone itself: An end of the junction does not agree with germline; a read error may underlie this. The chain has TRBV7-7 and TRBJ2-5; no firm D call. The length of the CDR3 is 14 residues. Germline lookup yields CDR1 SSHAT and CDR2 FNYEAQ (reference sequence). The CDR3 sequence: CASSLPGYGETQYF. The CDR3 nucleotides are TGTGCTAGCAGCTTACCTGGGTACGGGGAGACCCAGTACTTC. The complete variable domain, with remaining parts taken from reference TRBV7-7 and TRBJ2-5, reads GAGVSQSPRYKVTKRGQDVTLRCDPISSHATLYWYQQALGQGPEFLTYFNYEAQPDKSGLPSDRFSAERPEGSISTLTIQRTEQRDSAMYRCASSLPGYGETQYFGPGTRLLVL.

This sequence joins TRBV27 and TRBJ2-7, with 10 bases matching TRBD2. J gave up 3 bases and V 5 bases, and 22 bases lay outside the gene matches. Germline V gene lookup returns CDR1 MNHEY and CDR2 SMNVEV (reference sequence). CDR3 size: 20 residues. CDR3 sequence reads: CASSKLSPTSGLINSYEQYF. CDR3 nucleotide sequence: TGTGCCAGCAGTAAACTCTCCCCGACTAGCGGGTTGATAAATAGCTACGAGCAGTACTTC.

This clone was detected once. The V call is TRBV29-1, the J call TRBJ2-3; D is uncertain. The V end was cut by 3 bases, the J end by 0 bases, with 1 base between. Germline V gives CDR1 SQVTM, CDR2 ANQGSEA. This CDR3 is 11 amino acids long. The DNA for the CDR3 is TGCAGCGTTGATAGCACAGATACGCAGTATTTT. This encodes CSVDSTDTQYF.

The rearrangement uses TRBV2 and TRBJ1-5; a weak D match, TRBD1 (5 bases). V lost 6 bases, J lost 3 bases, and 9 bases lay in between. The CDR3 loop spans 13 amino acids. Germline lookup yields CDR1 SNHLY and CDR2 FYNNEI. The CDR3 DNA sequence: TGTGCCAGCAGGGGGCAGAACAATCAGCCCCAGCATTTT. It is translated as CASRGQNNQPQHF.

The chain joins TRBV19 to TRBJ1-5, with no clear D. V gave up 0 bases and J gave up 5 bases, with 14 bases separating them. The CDR3 loop spans 16 amino acids. Per germline, CDR1 LNHDA and CDR2 SQIVND (reference sequence). DNA of the CDR3: TGTGCCAGTAGTATAGATTTTCTCGTCGGTGATCAGCCCCAGCATTTT. Amino acid sequence: CASSIDFLVGDQPQHF.

The rearrangement links TRBV10-2 to TRBJ2-3; D not resolved. CDR1 and CDR2 from the germline V gene are WSHSY and SAAADI. The CDR3 consists of 13 residues. V lost 6 bases to trimming and J lost 4 bases, with 11 bases between them. The CDR3 region has the DNA TGCGCCAGCAGCGACGGCAGCCCAGATACGCAGTATTTT. It codes for CASSDGSPDTQYF.

The chain links TRBV4-2 to TRBJ1-5; D unresolved. Deletions cut 8 bases from V and 5 bases from J, with 13 bases between. The CDR3 totals 13 residues. Looked up from germline, CDR1 is LGHNA and CDR2 is YNFKEQ. Here the CDR3 DNA reads TGTGCCAGCTCGGACCGAGGGTATCAGCCCCAGCATTTT. This encodes CASSDRGYQPQHF.

A few counts support this clone. Other DNA sequences within the sample encode an identical CDR3. J is TRBJ2-1 and V is TRBV7-2; no definite D call. The CDR3 consists of 12 residues. V was shortened by 3 bases and J by 10 bases, with 10 bases between the two germline ends. Per germline, CDR1 SGHTA and CDR2 FQGNSA. The CDR3 nucleotides are TGTGCCAGCAGCTTCCTCATCCAGGAGCAGTTCTTC. Its translation is CASSFLIQEQFF. The full variable domain, with the rest looked up from reference TRBV7-2 and TRBJ2-1, is GAGVSQSPSNKVTEKGKDVELRCDPISGHTALYWYRQSLGQGLEFLIYFQGNSAPDKSGLPSDRFSAERTGGSVSTLTIQRTQQEDSAVYLCASSFLIQEQFFGPGTRLTVL.

This chain joins TRBV7-2 and TRBJ1-1; no definite D call. Germline V gene data show CDR1 as SGHTA and CDR2 as FQGNSA. The ends were cut back, 6 bases at V and 6 bases at J, with 14 bases in the middle. CDR3 length equals 13 residues. CDR3 bases: TGTGCCAGCAGTTACAACCGGTTACCTGAAGCTTTCTTT. Its protein is CASSYNRLPEAFF.

To note about this clone: The same CDR3 can be traced to other DNA sequences in this sample. The chain is built from TRBV4-3 and TRBJ2-2; D may be TRBD1 (6 bases). The CDR3 consists of 16 residues. The germline V and J ends were trimmed by 1 base and 1 base, with 10 bases remaining between them. Per the germline V gene, CDR1 is LGHNA and CDR2 is YSLEER. In nucleotides, the CDR3 is TGCGCCAGCAGCCAAGGGACGACAGGGAACACCGGGGAGCTGTTTTTT. This gives the protein CASSQGTTGNTGELFF.

CDR3 sequence reads: CASSGQLLDTQYF. DNA of the CDR3: TGTGCCAGCAGCGGACAGCTATTAGATACGCAGTATTTT. The chain joins TRBV6-1 to TRBJ2-3; maybe TRBD1 (6 bases). The length of the CDR3 is 13 residues. V was clipped by 6 bases and J by 5 bases, with 12 bases between them. Germline V gene sequence: CDR1 MNHNS, CDR2 SASEGT.

This chain connects TRBV7-2 to TRBJ2-1; 7 bases are shared with TRBD2. Trimming removed 5 bases from V and 4 bases from J; junction bases left unmatched: 14. Germline V gene sequence: CDR1 SGHTA, CDR2 FQGNSA. The CDR3 has 17 amino acids. The CDR3 coding sequence is TGTGCCAGCAGCCCAAATTTCCAGGGACTAAGATACAATGAGCAGTTCTTC. Amino acids: CASSPNFQGLRYNEQFF.

CDR3 protein: CSVENWGLNTEAFF. CDR3 nucleotides: TGCAGCGTTGAAAATTGGGGATTGAACACTGAAGCTTTCTTT. The V gene is TRBV29-1, the J gene TRBJ1-1; no clear D gene. Germline CDR1 is SQVTM and CDR2 is ANQGSEA. The CDR3 consists of 14 residues. Trimming took off 2 bases at V and 0 bases at J, with 10 bases between the two ends.

In DNA form, the CDR3 reads TGTGCCAGCAGCTCCTACCCGAATTCACCCCTCCACTTT. Its translation is CASSSYPNSPLHF. V usage is TRBV7-2 and J usage is TRBJ1-6; the D is unclear. The germline V and J ends were trimmed by 4 bases and 7 bases, with 8 bases remaining between them. The CDR3 totals 13 residues. Germline CDR1 is SGHTA and CDR2 is FQGNSA.

This clone occurred once. The gene calls are TRBV10-3 and TRBJ1-5; 8 nucleotides agree with TRBD1. The CDR3 is 13 amino acids. J gave up 7 bases and V 6 bases, and 5 bases lay outside the gene matches. CDR1 ENHRY and CDR2 SYGVKD come from the germline V gene. As DNA, the CDR3 is TGTGCCATCAGGGACAGGGATGACCAGCCCCAGCATTTT. Translation: CAIRDRDDQPQHF.

V gene TRBV6-1 combines with J gene TRBJ1-6, with 8 bases lining up with TRBD1. J was trimmed by 6 bases and V by 4 bases; bases with no gene match: 8. CDR1 MNHNS and CDR2 SASEGT come from the germline V gene. The CDR3 extends over 16 amino acids. The CDR3 region has the DNA TGTGCCAGCAGTGTCAGACAGGGGCTGTTTAATTCACCCCTCCACTTT. Its protein product is CASSVRQGLFNSPLHF.